Sequencing of this T cell receptor (beta chain) was carried out in a study of cytomegalovirus exposure and HLA in healthy donors. V shed 5 bases, J shed 7 bases, and the junction held 6 bases outside the gene matches. Germline loops: CDR1 SQVTM, CDR2 ANQGSEA. CDR3 length: 13 amino acids. Comment on this clone: Its target is unknown.

Donors in the study were healthy people who gave bone marrow. Nominal health characterized the donors when sampled, though unrecorded immune exposures were likely. 13 Jbeta primers and 60 Vbeta primers were used for the PCR. Some clones are missing from TCRdb's copy, which holds only in-frame ones; the method was immunoSEQ multiplex PCR. The profile shows more than 200,000 clones, about 84% of them singletons. Study-wide results and limits: Among CMV-associated TCR beta chains, most appeared HLA-restricted in a later analysis.

This rearrangement joins TRBV29-1 to TRBJ1-4; 8 bases agree with TRBD1. The receptor comes from a human donor in good health. The sequenced sample was PBMCs. The CDR3: CSVRTGNGEKLFF. As DNA, the CDR3 is TGCAGCGTTCGGACAGGGAACGGTGAAAAACTGTTTTTT.